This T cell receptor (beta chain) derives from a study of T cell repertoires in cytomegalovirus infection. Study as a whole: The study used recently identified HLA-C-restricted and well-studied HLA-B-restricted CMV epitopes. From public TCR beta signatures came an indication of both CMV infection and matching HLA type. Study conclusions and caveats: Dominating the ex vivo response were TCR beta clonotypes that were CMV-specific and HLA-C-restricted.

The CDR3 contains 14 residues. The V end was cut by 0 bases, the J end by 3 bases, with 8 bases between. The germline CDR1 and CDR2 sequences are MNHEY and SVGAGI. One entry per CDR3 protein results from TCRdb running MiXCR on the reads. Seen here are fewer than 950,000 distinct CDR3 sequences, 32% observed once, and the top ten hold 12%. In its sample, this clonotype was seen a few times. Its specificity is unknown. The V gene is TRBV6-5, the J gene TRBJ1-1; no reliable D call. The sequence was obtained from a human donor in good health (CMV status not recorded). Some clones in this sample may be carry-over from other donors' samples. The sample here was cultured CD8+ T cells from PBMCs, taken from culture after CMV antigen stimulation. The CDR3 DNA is TGTGCCAGCAGTTACTCGAGGGCAGACACTGAAGCTTTCTTT. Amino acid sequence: CASSYSRADTEAFF.